This entry describes one T cell receptor beta chain. The germline V and J ends were trimmed by 2 bases and 8 bases, with 7 bases remaining between them. The germline V gene encodes CDR1 MNHEY and CDR2 SMNVEV (reference sequence). The CDR3 contains 12 residues. This sample stems from a study of blood T cell repertoires in COVID-19. Some clones are missing from TCRdb's copy, which holds only in-frame ones; the method was immunoSEQ multiplex PCR. This sample yields 250,000 to 350,000 clones, of which around 90% are seen a single time; approximately 2.4% belongs to the top ten. Specimen: peripheral blood. This TCR derives from a man in his late teens or twenties with active or convalescent COVID-19. The chain uses TRBV27 and TRBJ1-5; no clear D gene. CDR3 sequence reads: CASSLIGEPQHF. The CDR3 DNA sequence: TGTGCCAGCAGTTTAATTGGAGAGCCCCAGCATTTT.